This TCR beta chain comes out of a study of low-dose radiotherapy and immunotherapy resistance in tumors. Background on the study: On a schedule of every two weeks, intravenous cyclophosphamide at a dose of 200 mg/m2 was delivered one day before each radiation and immunotherapy administration.

TRAV- and TRBV-specific primers, spanning alpha and beta chains, primed first-strand cDNA. With a constant-region primer and a V-primer adapter, TCRs were subjected to roughly 20 PCR cycles of amplification. One entry per CDR3 protein, called by TCRdb with MiXCR from the reads. This sample carries 65,000 to 95,000 distinct CDR3 sequences, over 15% of them seen once, and the ten largest clones take 1.1% to 1.5%. This clonotype has ten or more counts. Time point in this sample: after trial treatment. Stated treatment: LDRT plus nivolumab, ipilimumab, low-dose cyclophosphamide and aspirin (RACIN trial). The donors' regimen was nivolumab, ipilimumab, aspirin, low-dose cyclophosphamide and low-dose radiotherapy. Germline lookup yields CDR1 SGHAT and CDR2 FQNNGV. CDR3 size: 15 residues. Trimming cost V 5 bases and J 1 base; bases outside gene matches: 3.

This receptor was taken from a male donor with prostate cancer. This chain connects TRBV11-2 to TRBJ2-3; 10 bases are a match to TRBD2. Source: PBMCs, taken after low-dose radiotherapy plus immunotherapy. The CDR3 DNA follows: TGTGCCAGCAGCCGTCTAGCGGGAGGCACAGATACGCAGTATTTT. Its protein product is CASSRLAGGTDTQYF.